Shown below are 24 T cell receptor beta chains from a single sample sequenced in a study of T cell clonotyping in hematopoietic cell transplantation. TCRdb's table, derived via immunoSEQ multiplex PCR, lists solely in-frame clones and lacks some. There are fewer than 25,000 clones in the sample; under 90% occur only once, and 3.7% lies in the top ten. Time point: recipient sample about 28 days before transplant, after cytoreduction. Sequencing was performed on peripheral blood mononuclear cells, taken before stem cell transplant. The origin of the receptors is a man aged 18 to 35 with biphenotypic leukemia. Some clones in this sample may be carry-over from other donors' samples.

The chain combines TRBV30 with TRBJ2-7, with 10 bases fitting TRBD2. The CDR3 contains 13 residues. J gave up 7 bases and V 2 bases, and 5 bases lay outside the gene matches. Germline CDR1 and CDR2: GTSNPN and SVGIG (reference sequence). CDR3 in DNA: TGTGCCTGGAGTCTAAAGCGGGAGGGGGAGCAGTACTTC. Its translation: CAWSLKREGEQYF.

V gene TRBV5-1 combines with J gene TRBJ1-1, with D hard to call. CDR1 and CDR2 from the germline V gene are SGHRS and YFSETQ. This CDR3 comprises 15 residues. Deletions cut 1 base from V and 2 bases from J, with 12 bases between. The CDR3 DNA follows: TGCGCCAGCAGCTTGTTACCAGGACTTAACACTGAAGCTTTCTTT. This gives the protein CASSLLPGLNTEAFF. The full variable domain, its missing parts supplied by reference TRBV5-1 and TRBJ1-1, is KAGVTQTPRYLIKTRGQQVTLSCSPISGHRSVSWYQQTPGQGLQFLFEYFSETQRNKGNFPGRFSGRQFSNSRSEMNVSTLELGDSALYLCASSLLPGLNTEAFFGQGTRLTVV.

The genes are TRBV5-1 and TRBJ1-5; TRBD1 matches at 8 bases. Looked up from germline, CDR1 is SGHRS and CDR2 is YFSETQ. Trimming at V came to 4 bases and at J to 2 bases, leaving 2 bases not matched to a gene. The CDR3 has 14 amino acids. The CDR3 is CASSEQGGNQPQHF. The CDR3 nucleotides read TGCGCCAGCAGCGAACAGGGGGGCAATCAGCCCCAGCATTTT. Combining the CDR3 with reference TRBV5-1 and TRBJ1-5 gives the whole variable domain KAGVTQTPRYLIKTRGQQVTLSCSPISGHRSVSWYQQTPGQGLQFLFEYFSETQRNKGNFPGRFSGRQFSNSRSEMNVSTLELGDSALYLCASSEQGGNQPQHFGDGTRLSIL.

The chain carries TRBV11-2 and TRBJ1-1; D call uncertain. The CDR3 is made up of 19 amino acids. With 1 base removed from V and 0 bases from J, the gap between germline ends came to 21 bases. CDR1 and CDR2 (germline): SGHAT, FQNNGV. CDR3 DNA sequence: TGTGCCAGCAGCTTAGTAGGACCCCTCGTTAAGGCGATGAACACTGAAGCTTTCTTT. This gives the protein CASSLVGPLVKAMNTEAFF.

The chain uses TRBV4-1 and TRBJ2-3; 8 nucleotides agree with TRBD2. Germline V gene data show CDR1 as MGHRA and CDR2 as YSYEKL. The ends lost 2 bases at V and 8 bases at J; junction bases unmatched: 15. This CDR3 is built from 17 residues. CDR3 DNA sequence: TGCGCCAGCAGCCAAAGCGGGACTAGTCCCGGGATTGCTACGCAGTATTTT. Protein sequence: CASSQSGTSPGIATQYF.

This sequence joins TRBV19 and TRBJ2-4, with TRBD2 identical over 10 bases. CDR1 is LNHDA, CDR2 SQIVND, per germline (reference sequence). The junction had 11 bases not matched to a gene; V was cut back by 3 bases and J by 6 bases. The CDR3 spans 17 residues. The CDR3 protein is CASSIGPGAGGRNIQYF. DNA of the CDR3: TGTGCCAGTAGTATCGGCCCTGGAGCGGGAGGGAGAAACATTCAGTACTTC.

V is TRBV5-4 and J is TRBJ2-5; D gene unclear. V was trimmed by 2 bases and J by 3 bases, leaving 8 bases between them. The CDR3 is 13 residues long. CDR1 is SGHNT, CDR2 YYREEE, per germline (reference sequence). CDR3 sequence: CASSLEPKETQYF. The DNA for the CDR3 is TGTGCCAGCAGCTTAGAGCCGAAAGAGACCCAGTACTTC.

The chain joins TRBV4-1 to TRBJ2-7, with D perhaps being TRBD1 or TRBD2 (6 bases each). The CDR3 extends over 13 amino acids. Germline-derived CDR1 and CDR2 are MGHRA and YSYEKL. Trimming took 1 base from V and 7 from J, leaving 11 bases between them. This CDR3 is CASSQVGGREQYF. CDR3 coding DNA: TGCGCCAGCAGCCAAGTTGGGGGGCGGGAGCAGTACTTC.

The CDR3 region is CASSPAGVEETQYF. In nucleotides, the CDR3 is TGTGCCAGCAGCCCGGCGGGAGTGGAGGAGACCCAGTACTTC. J is TRBJ2-5 and V is TRBV7-9; 7 nucleotides agree with TRBD2. This CDR3 region has 14 residues. Germline V gene sequence: CDR1 SEHNR, CDR2 FQNEAQ (reference sequence). V lost 5 bases to trimming and J lost 5 bases; unmatched junction nucleotides: 8.

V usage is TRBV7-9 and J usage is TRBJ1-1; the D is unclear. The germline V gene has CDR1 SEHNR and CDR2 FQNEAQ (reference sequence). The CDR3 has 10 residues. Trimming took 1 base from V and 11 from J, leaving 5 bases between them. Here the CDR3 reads CASSLVAAFF. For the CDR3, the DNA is TGTGCCAGCAGCTTAGTAGCGGCTTTCTTT. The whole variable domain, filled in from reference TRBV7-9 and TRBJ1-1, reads DTGVSQNPRHKITKRGQNVTFRCDPISEHNRLYWYRQTLGQGPEFLTYFQNEAQLEKSRLLSDRFSAERPKGSFSTLEIQRTEQGDSAMYLCASSLVAAFFGQGTRLTVV.

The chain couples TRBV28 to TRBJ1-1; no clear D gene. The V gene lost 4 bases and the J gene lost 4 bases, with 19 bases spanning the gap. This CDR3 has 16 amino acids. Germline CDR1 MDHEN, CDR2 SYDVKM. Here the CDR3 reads CASSSPAGIRGTEAFF. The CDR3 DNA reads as TGTGCCAGCAGTTCCCCCGCAGGAATCCGGGGCACTGAAGCTTTCTTT.

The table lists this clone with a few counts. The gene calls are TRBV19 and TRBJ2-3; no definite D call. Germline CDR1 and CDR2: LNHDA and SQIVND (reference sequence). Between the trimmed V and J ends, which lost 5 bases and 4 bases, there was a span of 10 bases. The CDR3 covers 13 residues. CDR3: CASSSQLPDTQYF. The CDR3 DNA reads TGTGCCAGTAGTTCTCAGCTTCCAGATACGCAGTATTTT. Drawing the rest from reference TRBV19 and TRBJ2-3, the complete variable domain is DGGITQSPKYLFRKEGQNVTLSCEQNLNHDAMYWYRQDPGQGLRLIYYSQIVNDFQKGDIAEGYSVSREKKESFPLTVTSAQKNPTAFYLCASSSQLPDTQYFGPGTRLTVL.

CDR3 region: CAAGEFPGELFF. Written as DNA, the CDR3 is TGTGCCGCCGGCGAGTTTCCCGGGGAGCTGTTTTTT. V and J are TRBV6-1 and TRBJ2-2; no firm D call. Germline values: CDR1 MNHNS, CDR2 SASEGT. The CDR3 runs 12 residues. V lost 11 bases to trimming and J lost 6 bases, with 13 bases between them.

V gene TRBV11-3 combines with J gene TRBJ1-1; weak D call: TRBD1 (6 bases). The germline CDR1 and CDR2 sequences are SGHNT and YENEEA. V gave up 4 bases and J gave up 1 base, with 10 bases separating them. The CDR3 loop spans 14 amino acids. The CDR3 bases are TGTGCCAGCAGCTCAGGGGTTTCGAACACTGAAGCTTTCTTT. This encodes CASSSGVSNTEAFF.

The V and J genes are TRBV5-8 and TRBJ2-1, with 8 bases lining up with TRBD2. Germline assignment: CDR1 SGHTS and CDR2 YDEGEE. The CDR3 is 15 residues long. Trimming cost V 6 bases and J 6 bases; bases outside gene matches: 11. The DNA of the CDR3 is TGTGCCAGCACACGCGAGGGGACTAGTATCAATGAGCAGTTCTTC. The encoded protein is CASTREGTSINEQFF.

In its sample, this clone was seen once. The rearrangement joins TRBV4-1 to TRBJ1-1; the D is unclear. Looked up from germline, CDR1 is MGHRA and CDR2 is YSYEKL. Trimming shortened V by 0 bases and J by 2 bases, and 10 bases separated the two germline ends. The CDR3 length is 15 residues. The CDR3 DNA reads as TGCGCCAGCAGCCAAGATCTAACGACAAACACTGAAGCTTTCTTT. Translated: CASSQDLTTNTEAFF.

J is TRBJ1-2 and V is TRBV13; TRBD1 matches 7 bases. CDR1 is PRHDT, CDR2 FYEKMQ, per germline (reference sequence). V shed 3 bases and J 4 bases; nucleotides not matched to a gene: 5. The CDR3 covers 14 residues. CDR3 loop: CASSFQGDGYGYTF. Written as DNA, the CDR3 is TGTGCCAGCAGCTTTCAGGGGGATGGCTATGGCTACACCTTC. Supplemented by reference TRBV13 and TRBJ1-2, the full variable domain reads AAGVIQSPRHLIKEKRETATLKCYPIPRHDTVYWYQQGPGQDPQFLISFYEKMQSDKGSIPDRFSAQQFSDYHSELNMSSLELGDSALYFCASSFQGDGYGYTFGSGTRLTVV.

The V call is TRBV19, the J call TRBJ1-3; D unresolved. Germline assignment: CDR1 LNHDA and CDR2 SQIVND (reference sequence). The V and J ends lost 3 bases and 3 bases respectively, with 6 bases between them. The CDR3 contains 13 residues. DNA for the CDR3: TGTGCCAGTAGTATGGTAGATGGAAACACCATATATTTT. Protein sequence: CASSMVDGNTIYF.

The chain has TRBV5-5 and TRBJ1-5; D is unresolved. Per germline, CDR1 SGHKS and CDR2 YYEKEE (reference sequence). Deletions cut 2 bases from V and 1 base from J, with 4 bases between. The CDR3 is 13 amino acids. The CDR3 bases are TGTGCCAGCAGCTTCACGAGCAATCAGCCCCAGCATTTT. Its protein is CASSFTSNQPQHF.

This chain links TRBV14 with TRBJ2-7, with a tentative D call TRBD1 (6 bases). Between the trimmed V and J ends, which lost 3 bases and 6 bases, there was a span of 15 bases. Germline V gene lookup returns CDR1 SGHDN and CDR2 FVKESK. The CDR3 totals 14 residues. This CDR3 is CASSHVGGYGEQYF. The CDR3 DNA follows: TGTGCCAGCAGCCATGTTGGGGGCTACGGCGAGCAGTACTTC.

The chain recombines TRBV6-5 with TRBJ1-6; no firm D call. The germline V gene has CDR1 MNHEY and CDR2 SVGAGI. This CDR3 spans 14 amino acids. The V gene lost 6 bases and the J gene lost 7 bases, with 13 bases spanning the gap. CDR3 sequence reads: CASRTQYLNSPLHF. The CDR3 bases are TGTGCCAGCAGGACACAGTATCTCAATTCACCCCTCCACTTT.

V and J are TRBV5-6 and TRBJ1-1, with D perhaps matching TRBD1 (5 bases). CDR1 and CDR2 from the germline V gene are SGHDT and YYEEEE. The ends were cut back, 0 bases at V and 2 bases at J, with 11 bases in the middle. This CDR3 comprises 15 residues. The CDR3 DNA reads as TGTGCCAGCAGCTTGGTAGGGCAGGGTAACACTGAAGCTTTCTTT. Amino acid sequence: CASSLVGQGNTEAFF.

The chain's CDR3 is CSVLDSDIRSYNEQFF. In nucleotides, the CDR3 is TGCAGCGTTCTCGATTCGGACATCCGCTCCTACAATGAGCAGTTCTTC. V usage is TRBV29-1 and J usage is TRBJ2-1; a weak D match, TRBD1 (5 bases). V lost 5 bases and J 0 bases, leaving 17 bases between the germline ends. The germline V gene encodes CDR1 SQVTM and CDR2 ANQGSEA. There are 16 residues in the CDR3.

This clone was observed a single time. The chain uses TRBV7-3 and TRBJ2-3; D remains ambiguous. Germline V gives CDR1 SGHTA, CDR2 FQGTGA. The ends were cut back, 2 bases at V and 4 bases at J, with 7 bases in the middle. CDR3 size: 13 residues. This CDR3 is CASSLSRADTQYF. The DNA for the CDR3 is TGTGCCAGCAGCTTATCTAGGGCAGATACGCAGTATTTT.